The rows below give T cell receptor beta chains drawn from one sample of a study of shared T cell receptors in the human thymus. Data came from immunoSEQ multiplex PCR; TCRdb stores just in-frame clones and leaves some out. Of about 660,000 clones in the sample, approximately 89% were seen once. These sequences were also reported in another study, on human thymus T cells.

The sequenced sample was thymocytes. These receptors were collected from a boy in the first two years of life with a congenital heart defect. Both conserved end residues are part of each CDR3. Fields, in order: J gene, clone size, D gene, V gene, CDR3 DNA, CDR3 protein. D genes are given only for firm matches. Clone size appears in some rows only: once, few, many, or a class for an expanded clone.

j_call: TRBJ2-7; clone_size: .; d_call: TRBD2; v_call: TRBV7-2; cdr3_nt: TGTGCCAGCAGCCAACTAGCGAGTAGAGGATACGAGCAGTACTTC; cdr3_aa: CASSQLASRGYEQYF
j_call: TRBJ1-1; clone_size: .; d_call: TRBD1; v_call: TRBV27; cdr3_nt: TGTGCCAGCAGTCGAGGACAGGGATTTATGAACACTGAAGCTTTCTTT; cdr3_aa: CASSRGQGFMNTEAFF
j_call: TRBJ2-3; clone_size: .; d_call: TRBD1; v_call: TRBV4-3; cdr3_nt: TGCGCCAGCAGCCAATCGACAGGGCTTGGCACAGATACGCAGTATTTT; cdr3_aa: CASSQSTGLGTDTQYF
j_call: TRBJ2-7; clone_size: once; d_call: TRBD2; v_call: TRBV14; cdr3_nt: TGTGCCAGCAGCCAAGAAAGTTTGACTAGCGGCTACGAGCAGTACTTC; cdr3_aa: CASSQESLTSGYEQYF
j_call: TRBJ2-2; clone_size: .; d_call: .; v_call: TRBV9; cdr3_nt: TGTGCCAGCAGCGTAGGAGACACCGGGGAGCTGTTTTTT; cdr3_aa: CASSVGDTGELFF
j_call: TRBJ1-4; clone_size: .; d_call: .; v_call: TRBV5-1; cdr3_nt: TGCGCCAGCAGCCCATGGGAGGCCGACCGGGGTGCAACTAATGAAAAACTGTTTTTT; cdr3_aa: CASSPWEADRGATNEKLFF
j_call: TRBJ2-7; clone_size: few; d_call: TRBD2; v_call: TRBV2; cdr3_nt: TGTGCCAGCAGTGAAGCGCTTCGCGGGGGGGCCCCCTACGAGCAGTACTTC; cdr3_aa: CASSEALRGGAPYEQYF
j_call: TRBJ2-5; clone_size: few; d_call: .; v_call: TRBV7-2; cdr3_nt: TGTGCCAGCAGCTTAGCGGGGCAGCACCAAGAGACCCAGTACTTC; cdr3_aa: CASSLAGQHQETQYF
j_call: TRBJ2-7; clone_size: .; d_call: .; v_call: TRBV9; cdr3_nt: TGTGCCAGCACCAAGGACGGGGCAGGGAGGTCCGAGCAGTACTTC; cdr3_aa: CASTKDGAGRSEQYF
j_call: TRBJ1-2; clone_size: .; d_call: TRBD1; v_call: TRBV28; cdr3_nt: TGTGCCAGCAGTTTGGTCCGGGACAGACTTTATGGCTACACCTTC; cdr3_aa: CASSLVRDRLYGYTF
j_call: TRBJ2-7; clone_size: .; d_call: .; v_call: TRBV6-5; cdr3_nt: TGTGCCAGCAGTTTTCCCACGGCAGGGACCTACGAGCAGTACTTC; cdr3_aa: CASSFPTAGTYEQYF
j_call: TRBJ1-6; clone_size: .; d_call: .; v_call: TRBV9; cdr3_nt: TGTGCCAGCAGCGCCAAGAGCTCCTATAATTCACCCCTCCACTTT; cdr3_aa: CASSAKSSYNSPLHF
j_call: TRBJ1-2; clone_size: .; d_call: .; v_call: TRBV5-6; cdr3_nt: TGTGCCAGCAGCTTGAATTCCACAGGGCGACCCGTACTTTTTGGCTACACCTTC; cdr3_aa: CASSLNSTGRPVLFGYTF
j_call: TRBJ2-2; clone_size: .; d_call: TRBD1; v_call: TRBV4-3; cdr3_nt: TGCGCCAGCAGCCAAGTTCGGACAGGAACATCGAACACCGGGGAGCTGTTTTTT; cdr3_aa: CASSQVRTGTSNTGELFF
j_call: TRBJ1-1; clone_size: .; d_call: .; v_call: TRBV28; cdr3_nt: TGTGCCAGCAAGACAGGATCTTCCCCCACTGAAGCTTTCTTT; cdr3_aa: CASKTGSSPTEAFF
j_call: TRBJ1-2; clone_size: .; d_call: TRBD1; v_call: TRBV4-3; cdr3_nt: TGCGCCAGCAGCCGCGAAAAACAGGGGGCCGACGGCTACACCTTC; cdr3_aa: CASSREKQGADGYTF
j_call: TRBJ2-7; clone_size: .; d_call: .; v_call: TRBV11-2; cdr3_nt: TGTGCCAGCAGCTTAGTTCTCCCCAGCTCCTACGAGCAGTACTTC; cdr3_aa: CASSLVLPSSYEQYF
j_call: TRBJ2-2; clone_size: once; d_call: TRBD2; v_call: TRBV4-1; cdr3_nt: TGCGCCAGCAGCCAAGGGACTAGGGGTCATTCTGGGGAGCTGTTTTTT; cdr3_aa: CASSQGTRGHSGELFF
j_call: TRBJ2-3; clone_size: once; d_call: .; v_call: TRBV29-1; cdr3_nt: TGCAGCTCAAGGAGGATCACAGATACGCAGTATTTT; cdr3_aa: CSSRRITDTQYF
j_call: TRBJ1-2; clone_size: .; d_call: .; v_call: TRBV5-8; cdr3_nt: TGTGCCAGCAGCCTGTGTAGTGAGGACAGAGACTATGGCTACACCTTC; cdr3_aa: CASSLCSEDRDYGYTF
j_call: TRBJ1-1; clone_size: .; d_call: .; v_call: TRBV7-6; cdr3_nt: TGTGCCAGCAGCCACTACCCCCTTATGGAGGGTGATACTGAAGCTTTCTTT; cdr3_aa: CASSHYPLMEGDTEAFF
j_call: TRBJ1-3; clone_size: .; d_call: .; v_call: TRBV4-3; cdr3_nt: TGCGCCAGCAGCCAAGACAGGTTCTCTGGAAACACCATATATTTT; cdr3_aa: CASSQDRFSGNTIYF
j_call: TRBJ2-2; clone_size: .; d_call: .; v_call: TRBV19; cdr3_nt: TGTGCCGCCCGGGACTTCGATTTCGGTGATCGAACCGGGGAGCTGTTTTTT; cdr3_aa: CAARDFDFGDRTGELFF
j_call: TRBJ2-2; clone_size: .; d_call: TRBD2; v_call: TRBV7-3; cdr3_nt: TGTGCCAGCAGCTTATGGACTAGCGGGGGGGCCGGGGAGCTGTTTTTT; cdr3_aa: CASSLWTSGGAGELFF
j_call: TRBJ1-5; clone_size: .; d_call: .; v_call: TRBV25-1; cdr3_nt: TGTGCCAGCAGTGAAGGCGGAGGACAGCATCAGCCCCAGCATTTT; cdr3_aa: CASSEGGGQHQPQHF
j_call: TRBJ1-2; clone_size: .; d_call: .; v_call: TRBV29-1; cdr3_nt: TGCAGCGTCCCGAGGGACTCGACCCTTTATGGCTACACCTTC; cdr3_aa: CSVPRDSTLYGYTF
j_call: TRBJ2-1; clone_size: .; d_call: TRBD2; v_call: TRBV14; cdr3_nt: TGTGCCAGCAGCCAAGCCGTGCTGTCTAGCGGGAGTCTAAGGCACAATGAGCAGTTCTTC; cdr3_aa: CASSQAVLSSGSLRHNEQFF
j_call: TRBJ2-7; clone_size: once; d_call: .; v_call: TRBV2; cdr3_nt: TGTGCCAGCTCCTATGGACAGCCTCTGGACGAGCAGTACTTC; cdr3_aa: CASSYGQPLDEQYF
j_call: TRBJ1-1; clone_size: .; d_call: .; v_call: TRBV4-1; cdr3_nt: TGCGCCAGCAGCCAAGGGGAGGGGCTTACTGAAGCTTTCTTT; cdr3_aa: CASSQGEGLTEAFF
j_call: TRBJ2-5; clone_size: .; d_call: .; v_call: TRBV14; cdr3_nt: TGTGCCAGCAGCCAAGATCAGGACAGCCAAGAGACCCAGTACTTC; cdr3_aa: CASSQDQDSQETQYF
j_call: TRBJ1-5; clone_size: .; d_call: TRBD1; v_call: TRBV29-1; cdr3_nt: TGCAGCGTCTCGGACAGGCTCAATCAGCCCCAGCATTTT; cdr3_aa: CSVSDRLNQPQHF
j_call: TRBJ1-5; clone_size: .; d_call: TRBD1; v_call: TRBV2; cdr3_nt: TGTGCCAGCAGGGGACAGGGGGCGCCGGATCAGCCCCAGCATTTT; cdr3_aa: CASRGQGAPDQPQHF
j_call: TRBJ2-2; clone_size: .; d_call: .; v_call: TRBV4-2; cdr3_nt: TGTGCCAGCAGCCATCGCTCGGGTCTTAACACCGGGGAGCTGTTTTTT; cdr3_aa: CASSHRSGLNTGELFF
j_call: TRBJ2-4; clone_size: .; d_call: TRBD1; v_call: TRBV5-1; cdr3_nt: TGCGCCAGCAGTCCATGGGGGCCGGTGGGGACAGCGCAAAACATTCAGTACTTC; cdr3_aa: CASSPWGPVGTAQNIQYF
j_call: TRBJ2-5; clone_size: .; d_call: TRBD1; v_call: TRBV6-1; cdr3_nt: TGTGCCAGCAGTGGACCTCATTTGGGACAGGGCCCAGAGACCCAGTACTTC; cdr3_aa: CASSGPHLGQGPETQYF
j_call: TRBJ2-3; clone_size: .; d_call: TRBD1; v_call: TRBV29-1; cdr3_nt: TGCAGCGCCAGGGGGGGACAGGGGGCCACAGATACGCAGTATTTT; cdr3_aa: CSARGGQGATDTQYF
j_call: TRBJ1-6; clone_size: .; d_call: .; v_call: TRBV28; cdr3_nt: TGTGCCAGCAGTTTTTTGAGGGCCGGGGAATATAATTCACCCCTCCACTTT; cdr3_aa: CASSFLRAGEYNSPLHF
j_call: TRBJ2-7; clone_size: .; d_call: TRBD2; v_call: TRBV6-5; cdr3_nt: TGTGCCAGCAATTACTCGACTAGCGGGAGCTCCTACGAGCAGTACTTC; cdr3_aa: CASNYSTSGSSYEQYF
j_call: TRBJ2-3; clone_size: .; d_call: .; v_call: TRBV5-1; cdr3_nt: TGCGCCAGCAGCTCTCCCACGACAGCGAGCACAGATACGCAGTATTTT; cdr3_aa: CASSSPTTASTDTQYF
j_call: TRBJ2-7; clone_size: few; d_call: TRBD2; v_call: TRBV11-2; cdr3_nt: TGTGCCAGCAGCCCGTCGGGGGGAGCCTACCCCTACGAGCAGTACTTC; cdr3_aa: CASSPSGGAYPYEQYF
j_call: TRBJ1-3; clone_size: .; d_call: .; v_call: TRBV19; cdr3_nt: TGTGCCAGTAACCAAAAACCAGGCTGGAACTCTGGAAACACCATATATTTT; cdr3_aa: CASNQKPGWNSGNTIYF
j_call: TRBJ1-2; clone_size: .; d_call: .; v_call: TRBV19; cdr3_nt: TGTGCCAGTAAGGCAGGGGATGGCTACACCTTC; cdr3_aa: CASKAGDGYTF
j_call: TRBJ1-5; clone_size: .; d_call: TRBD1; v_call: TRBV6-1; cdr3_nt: TGTGCCAGCAGTGAGACAGGGGAGAGGAATCAGCCCCAGCATTTT; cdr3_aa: CASSETGERNQPQHF
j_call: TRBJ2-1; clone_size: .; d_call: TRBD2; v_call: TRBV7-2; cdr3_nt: TGTGCCAGCAGCTCGCCAGGACTAGCGGGATCTAATGAGCAGTTCTTC; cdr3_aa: CASSSPGLAGSNEQFF
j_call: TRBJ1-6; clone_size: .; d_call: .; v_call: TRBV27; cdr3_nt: TGTGCCAGCAGTTTATCGTCAGGGATTGAAAATTCCCCCCTCCACTTT; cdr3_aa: CASSLSSGIENSPLHF
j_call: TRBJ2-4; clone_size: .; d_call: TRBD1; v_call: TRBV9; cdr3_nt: TGTGCCAGCAGCGTAGGGTACTCGACAGGGGTAGCCAAAAACATTCAGTACTTC; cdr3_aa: CASSVGYSTGVAKNIQYF
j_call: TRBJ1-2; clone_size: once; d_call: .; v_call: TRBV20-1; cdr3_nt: TGCAGTGCTAGAGAGTTGGCGGAAGACTTC; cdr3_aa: CSARELAEDF
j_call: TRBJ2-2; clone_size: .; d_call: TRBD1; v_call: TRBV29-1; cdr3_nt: TGCAGCGCCCGGGACAGGGGGAACACCGGGGAGCTGTTTTTT; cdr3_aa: CSARDRGNTGELFF
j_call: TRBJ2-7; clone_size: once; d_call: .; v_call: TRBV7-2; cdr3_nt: TGTGCCAGCAGCTTAGCGCCCCAGGGATGGACCTACGAGCAGTACTTC; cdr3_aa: CASSLAPQGWTYEQYF